This TCR beta chain came from a study of response to subunit inactivated influenza vaccine. TCRdb used MiXCR to reprocess the RT-PCR reads, holding one entry per CDR3 protein. This sample has around 480,000 distinct CDR3 sequences, with about 10% found just once. V shed 4 bases and J shed 6 bases, with 10 bases lying between them. The germline V gene encodes CDR1 SQVTM and CDR2 ANQGSEA. CDR3 length equals 12 residues. With respect to this clonotype: The antigen remains unidentified.

The study's findings and limits: New T cells are recruited in small numbers by each seasonal influenza vaccination, according to the authors' suggestion.

J is TRBJ2-1 and V is TRBV29-1, with D uncertain. The sequence was obtained from a man aged 45-65 years who received an inactivated influenza vaccine. The sample here was PBMCs from blood, taken about 6 weeks after vaccination. The CDR3 is CSVGLSRNEQFF. In nucleotides, the CDR3 is TGCAGCGTTGGCCTAAGCCGCAATGAGCAGTTCTTC.